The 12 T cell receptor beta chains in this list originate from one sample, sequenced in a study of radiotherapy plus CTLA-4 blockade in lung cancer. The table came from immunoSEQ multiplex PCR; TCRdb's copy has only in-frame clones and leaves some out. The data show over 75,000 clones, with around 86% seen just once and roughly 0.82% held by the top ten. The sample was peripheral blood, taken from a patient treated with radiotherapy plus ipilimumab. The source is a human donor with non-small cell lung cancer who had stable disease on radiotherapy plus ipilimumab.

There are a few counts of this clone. In DNA, the CDR3 is TGTGCCAGCAGTGGACAGGGGACTAATGAAAAACTGTTTTTT. It encodes CASSGQGTNEKLFF. The V gene is TRBV28, the J gene TRBJ1-4; 9 nucleotides line up with TRBD1. This CDR3 comprises 14 residues. V was clipped by 5 bases and J by 2 bases; unmatched bases: 0. CDR1 is MDHEN and CDR2 is SYDVKM in the germline V gene.

The CDR3 DNA follows: TGTGCCAGCAGCGACCCCAGCGGGGCCTACAATGAGCAGTTCTTC. Its protein product is CASSDPSGAYNEQFF. The gene calls are TRBV7-3 and TRBJ2-1; 7 nucleotides align to TRBD2. Germline-derived CDR1 and CDR2 are SGHTA and FQGTGA. The length of the CDR3 is 15 residues. The trim removed 5 bases at V and 2 bases at J, leaving 6 bases unmatched.

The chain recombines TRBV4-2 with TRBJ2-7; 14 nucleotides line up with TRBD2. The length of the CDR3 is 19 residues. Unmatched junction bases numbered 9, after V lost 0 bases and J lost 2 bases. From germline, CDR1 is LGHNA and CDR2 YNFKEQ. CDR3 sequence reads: CASSQDVSGLAGVPYEQYF. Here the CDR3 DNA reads TGTGCCAGCAGCCAAGATGTGTCGGGACTAGCGGGAGTTCCCTACGAGCAGTACTTC.

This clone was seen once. The CDR3 spells CASSSNRGYNEQFF. The CDR3 DNA follows: TGTGCCAGCAGCTCAAACAGGGGCTACAATGAGCAGTTCTTC. The V call is TRBV11-1, the J call TRBJ2-1; 7 bases fit TRBD1. Germline values: CDR1 SGHAT, CDR2 FQDESV (reference sequence). The trim removed 4 bases at V and 3 bases at J, leaving 3 bases unmatched. There are 14 residues in the CDR3.

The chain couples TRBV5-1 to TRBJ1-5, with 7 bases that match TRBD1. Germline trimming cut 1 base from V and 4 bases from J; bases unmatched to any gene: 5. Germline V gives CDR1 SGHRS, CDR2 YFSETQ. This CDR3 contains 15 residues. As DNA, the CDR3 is TGCGCCAGCAGCTTGAGTGGGACAGATAATCAGCCCCAGCATTTT. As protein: CASSLSGTDNQPQHF.

The CDR3 sequence is CASSLTGTGGSYEQYF. CDR3 nucleotide sequence: TGTGCCAGCTCACTAACGGGAACAGGGGGCTCCTACGAGCAGTACTTC. V gene TRBV18 combines with J gene TRBJ2-7; TRBD1 aligns across 8 bases. V lost 4 bases to trimming and J lost 0 bases; unmatched junction nucleotides: 8. Germline CDR1 and CDR2: KGHSH and LQKENI. The CDR3 runs 16 residues.

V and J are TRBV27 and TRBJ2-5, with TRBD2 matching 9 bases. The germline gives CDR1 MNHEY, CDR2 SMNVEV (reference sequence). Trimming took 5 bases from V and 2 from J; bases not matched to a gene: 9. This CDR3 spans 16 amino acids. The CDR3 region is CASSPGAGGPQETQYF. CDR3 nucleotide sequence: TGTGCCAGCAGTCCGGGTGCGGGGGGGCCGCAAGAGACCCAGTACTTC.

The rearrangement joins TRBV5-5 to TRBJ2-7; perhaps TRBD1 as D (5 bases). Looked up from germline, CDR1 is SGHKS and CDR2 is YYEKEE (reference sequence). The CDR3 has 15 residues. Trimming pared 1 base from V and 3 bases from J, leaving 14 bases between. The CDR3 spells CASSLSTGYHYEQYF. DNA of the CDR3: TGTGCCAGCAGCTTGAGCACAGGCTACCACTACGAGCAGTACTTC. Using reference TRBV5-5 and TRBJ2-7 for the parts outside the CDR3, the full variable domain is DAGVTQSPTHLIKTRGQQVTLRCSPISGHKSVSWYQQVLGQGPQFIFQYYEKEERGRGNFPDRFSARQFPNYSSELNVNALLLGDSALYLCASSLSTGYHYEQYFGPGTRLTVT.

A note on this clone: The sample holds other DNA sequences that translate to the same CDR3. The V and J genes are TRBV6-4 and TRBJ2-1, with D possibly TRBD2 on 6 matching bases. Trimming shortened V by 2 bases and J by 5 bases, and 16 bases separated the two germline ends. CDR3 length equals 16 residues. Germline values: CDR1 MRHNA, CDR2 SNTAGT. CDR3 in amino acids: CASSDGLARGHNEQFF. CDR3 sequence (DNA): TGTGCCAGCAGTGACGGGCTAGCGAGGGGCCACAATGAGCAGTTCTTC.

The CDR3 protein is CASGRDRANTGELFF. In nucleotides, the CDR3 is TGTGCCAGCGGGCGGGACAGGGCGAACACCGGGGAGCTGTTTTTT. The rearrangement links TRBV7-3 to TRBJ2-2; TRBD1 agrees at 9 bases. CDR1 is SGHTA and CDR2 is FQGTGA in the germline V gene. The CDR3 contains 15 residues. Germline trimming cut 8 bases from V and 0 bases from J; bases unmatched to any gene: 4.

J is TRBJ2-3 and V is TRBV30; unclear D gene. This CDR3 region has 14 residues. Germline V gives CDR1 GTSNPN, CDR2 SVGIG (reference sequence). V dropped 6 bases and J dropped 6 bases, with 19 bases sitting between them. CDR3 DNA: TGTGCCTGTACGCAACCTCAGAGCCTGGATACGCAGTATTTT. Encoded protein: CACTQPQSLDTQYF.

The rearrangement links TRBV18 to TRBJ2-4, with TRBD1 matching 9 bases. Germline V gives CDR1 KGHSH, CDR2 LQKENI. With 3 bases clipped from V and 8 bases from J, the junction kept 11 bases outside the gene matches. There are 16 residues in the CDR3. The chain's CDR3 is CASSPLTGGLSDIQYF. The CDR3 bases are TGTGCCAGCTCACCTCTGACAGGGGGTTTGTCTGACATTCAGTACTTC.